This T cell receptor (beta chain) was profiled in a study of blood T cell repertoires in COVID-19. The protocol was immunoSEQ multiplex PCR, while the TCRdb copy is restricted to in-frame clones and leaves out a portion. This table holds about 190,000 clones, around 80% found once. This CDR3 comprises 13 residues. The sequenced sample consisted of peripheral blood. The chain uses TRBV1 and TRBJ2-1; the D call of TRBD2 is as the table states it, not checked on the DNA. TRBV1 is a listed pseudogene. The receptor comes from a woman aged 80 or over with active or convalescent COVID-19. In DNA form, the CDR3 reads TGCACCAGCAGCCAAGATCTCTTCCGTTGGCAGTTCTTC. The encoded protein is CTSSQDLFRWQFF.